The 20 T cell receptor beta chains listed next were all sequenced from one sample in a study of blood T cell repertoires in COVID-19. The data were produced by immunoSEQ multiplex PCR, yet TCRdb's version contains in-frame clones alone and is incomplete. Of about 60,000 clones listed, approximately 82% were seen once; the top ten hold roughly 4%. The sample taken for sequencing was peripheral blood. The receptors come from a man aged 55 to 70 with acute or convalescent COVID-19.

This chain uses TRBV4-1 with TRBJ2-7; 13 bases are shared with TRBD2. Germline V gene sequence: CDR1 MGHRA, CDR2 YSYEKL. Trimming took 1 base from V and 0 from J; bases not matched to a gene: 6. The CDR3 is made up of 18 amino acids. The DNA for the CDR3 is TGCGCCAGCAGCCAAGGGCTTCGGACTAGCGGGGGCTCCTACGAGCAGTACTTC. It codes for CASSQGLRTSGGSYEQYF.

This chain connects TRBV6-5 to TRBJ2-7; 9 nucleotides agree with TRBD2. The CDR3 covers 16 residues. Germline trimming cut 2 bases from V and 5 bases from J; bases unmatched to any gene: 10. Per the germline V gene, CDR1 is MNHEY and CDR2 is SVGAGI. The CDR3 here is CASSYELAGDRNEQYF. CDR3 in DNA: TGTGCCAGCAGTTACGAATTAGCGGGGGATCGAAACGAGCAGTACTTC.

The DNA for the CDR3 is TGTGCCAGCAGCGATCGAGACAGGGGAGGCGAAAAACTGTTTTTT. It encodes CASSDRDRGGEKLFF. The chain has TRBV6-5 and TRBJ1-4; TRBD1 matches 8 bases. The CDR3 is made up of 15 amino acids. The V and J ends lost 6 bases and 8 bases, in that order; junction bases with no gene match: 11. Germline V CDR1 and CDR2: MNHEY, SVGAGI.

V and J are TRBV12-3 or TRBV12-4 and TRBJ1-2; 9 nucleotides align to TRBD1. With V trimmed by 6 bases and J by 3 bases, 2 bases remained unmatched. This CDR3 contains 13 residues. The CDR3 region has the DNA TGTGCCAGCAGCCGGACAGGGGACTATGGCTACACCTTC. This translates into CASSRTGDYGYTF.

The chain carries TRBV24-1 and TRBJ2-2; 9 bases map to TRBD2. The CDR3 sequence is 14 residues long. The V gene end was trimmed by 7 bases and the J gene end by 4 bases; junction bases not matched to a gene: 3. The germline gives CDR1 KGHDR, CDR2 SFDVKD. The CDR3 protein is CATRRGGGTGELFF. Here the CDR3 DNA reads TGTGCCACCAGGCGGGGGGGCGGCACCGGGGAGCTGTTTTTT.

This chain connects TRBV9 to TRBJ2-5; 9 bases agree with TRBD1. V gave up 2 bases and J gave up 2 bases; unmatched junction bases: 4. This CDR3 spans 15 amino acids. Germline V CDR1 and CDR2: SGDLS, YYNGEE. The CDR3 coding sequence is TGTGCCAGCAGCGTGCGGACAGGGGAGCAAGAGACCCAGTACTTC. This sequence encodes CASSVRTGEQETQYF.

This clone showed up just a few times. V is TRBV19 and J is TRBJ1-5, with TRBD1 as a possible D gene (6 bases). Germline CDR1 reads LNHDA; CDR2 reads SQIVND (reference sequence). The CDR3 is made up of 13 amino acids. Trimming removed 9 bases from V and 7 bases from J, with 16 bases in between. Here the CDR3 DNA reads TGTGCCAGCCGGGACATTAGGGGCCAGCCCCAGCATTTT. This codes for CASRDIRGQPQHF.

CDR3 nucleotides: TGTGCCAGCAGCCAAAACCAAGACAGACTCGTTGGCTACACCTTC. As protein: CASSQNQDRLVGYTF. The gene calls are TRBV14 and TRBJ1-2; tentative D call: TRBD1 (5 bases). Germline V gene data show CDR1 as SGHDN and CDR2 as FVKESK. The V end lost 2 bases, the J end lost 7 bases, and 17 bases lay between the germline ends. The CDR3 contains 15 residues.

This sequence joins TRBV6-1 and TRBJ1-3; perhaps TRBD1 as D (5 bases). The CDR3 is made up of 16 amino acids. CDR1 is MNHNS, CDR2 SASEGT, per germline. V was pared by 4 bases and J by 3 bases, with 16 bases between. The CDR3 DNA is TGTGCCAGCAGTGGCTGGACCGGGGGAGATGGAAACACCATATATTTT. It translates to CASSGWTGGDGNTIYF.

The V gene is TRBV21-1, the J gene TRBJ1-3; whether TRBD1, the table's D call, matches the DNA was not checked. TRBV21-1 is a documented pseudogene. The CDR3 is 18 amino acids. CDR3: CASSNGTGDRLGGNTIYF. DNA of the CDR3: TGTGCCAGCAGCAACGGGACAGGGGACCGGTTGGGTGGAAACACCATATATTTT.

The chain is built from TRBV5-1 and TRBJ1-4; D is perhaps TRBD1 (6 bases). Germline V gene sequence: CDR1 SGHRS, CDR2 YFSETQ. V was clipped by 4 bases and J by 3 bases, with 22 bases between them. The CDR3 loop spans 18 amino acids. The CDR3, as DNA: TGCGCCAGCAGCCTACGGCCCCCCAGGGGATCGTCTAATGAAAAACTGTTTTTT. Its protein product is CASSLRPPRGSSNEKLFF.

This clone has a single count. This rearrangement joins TRBV7-3 to TRBJ2-1; D might be TRBD2 (5 bases). This CDR3 contains 15 residues. With 3 bases removed from V and 4 bases from J, the gap between germline ends came to 13 bases. Germline CDR1 is SGHTA and CDR2 is FQGTGA. CDR3 sequence reads: CASSFGLGFYNEQFF. CDR3 coding DNA: TGTGCCAGCAGCTTCGGACTCGGATTTTACAATGAGCAGTTCTTC.

The chain joins TRBV29-1 to TRBJ2-7; D possibly corresponds to TRBD1 (7 bases). The germline CDR1 and CDR2 sequences are SQVTM and ANQGSEA. V was trimmed by 4 bases and J by 0 bases, leaving 16 bases between them. The CDR3 loop spans 15 amino acids. The CDR3: CSVVGGGLSSYEQYF. DNA for the CDR3: TGCAGCGTTGTAGGAGGGGGCCTGAGCTCCTACGAGCAGTACTTC.

The genes are TRBV4-1 and TRBJ1-3, with 8 bases aligning to TRBD1. Germline loops: CDR1 MGHRA, CDR2 YSYEKL. This CDR3 comprises 16 residues. The V gene end was trimmed by 2 bases and the J gene end by 7 bases; junction bases not matched to a gene: 10. The CDR3 protein is CASSQTHTGGRNTIYF. The DNA for the CDR3 is TGCGCCAGCAGCCAAACCCATACAGGGGGACGGAACACCATATATTTT.

The J gene is TRBJ1-6, the V gene TRBV10-2, with TRBD1 matching over 9 bases. The germline gives CDR1 WSHSY, CDR2 SAAADI. CDR3 length: 15 residues. The ends lost 7 bases at V and 5 bases at J; junction bases unmatched: 6. The CDR3 sequence: CASIRDRVDNSPLHF. The CDR3 DNA reads as TGCGCCAGCATCCGGGACAGGGTGGATAATTCACCCCTCCACTTT.

The genes are TRBV5-4 and TRBJ1-1, with 8 bases fitting TRBD1. The V gene end was trimmed by 2 bases and the J gene end by 1 base; junction bases not matched to a gene: 1. The CDR3 is made up of 14 amino acids. Germline CDR1 reads SGHNT; CDR2 reads YYREEE (reference sequence). The CDR3 DNA reads TGTGCCAGCAGCTTAGACAGGGGGAACACTGAAGCTTTCTTT. Protein product: CASSLDRGNTEAFF.

The rearrangement uses TRBV5-6 and TRBJ1-2, with 7 bases fitting TRBD1. Germline CDR1 SGHDT, CDR2 YYEEEE. V lost 1 base to trimming and J lost 8 bases; unmatched junction nucleotides: 5. CDR3 length: 13 residues. CDR3 nucleotide sequence: TGTGCCAGCAGCTTGAGTGTGACAGGGGGCTACACCTTC. This sequence encodes CASSLSVTGGYTF.

V usage is TRBV5-1 and J usage is TRBJ2-3; D might be TRBD1 (6 bases). V lost 4 bases and J 9 bases, leaving 18 bases between the germline ends. Germline V CDR1 and CDR2: SGHRS, YFSETQ. CDR3 size: 14 residues. CDR3 loop: CASSPGQTQGTQYF. The CDR3 nucleotides are TGCGCCAGCAGCCCGGGACAAACCCAAGGCACGCAGTATTTT.

V and J are TRBV6-5 and TRBJ1-1, with D unclear. Trimming left V 4 bases short and J 1 base short, with 10 bases between. This CDR3 spans 14 amino acids. Germline V gives CDR1 MNHEY, CDR2 SVGAGI. CDR3 loop: CASSSPAENTEAFF. CDR3 nucleotide sequence: TGTGCCAGCAGTTCCCCCGCAGAGAACACTGAAGCTTTCTTT.

This chain links TRBV5-1 with TRBJ2-5; 16 nucleotides align to TRBD2. The trim removed 4 bases at V and 5 bases at J, leaving 8 bases unmatched. Germline V gives CDR1 SGHRS, CDR2 YFSETQ. This CDR3 is 17 amino acids long. The CDR3 region is CASSLGTSGGAAETQYF. The CDR3 bases are TGCGCCAGCAGCCTCGGGACTAGCGGGGGGGCCGCGGAGACCCAGTACTTC. The variable domain in full, completed from reference TRBV5-1 and TRBJ2-5, reads KAGVTQTPRYLIKTRGQQVTLSCSPISGHRSVSWYQQTPGQGLQFLFEYFSETQRNKGNFPGRFSGRQFSNSRSEMNVSTLELGDSALYLCASSLGTSGGAAETQYFGPGTRLLVL.